These T cell receptor beta chains were read from a single sample in a study of T-cell reconstitution after alpha-beta-depleted transplantation in children. A single record per CDR3 protein comes from TCRdb applying MiXCR to the PCR reads. In the table there are around 680,000 distinct CDR3 sequences, roughly 15% of which are singletons. The material sequenced was PBMCs from the stem cell graft donor, taken from the stem cell graft. The receptors were gathered from a human donor who donated a stem cell graft to a child with acute myeloid leukemia. Both conserved end residues are part of each CDR3. A D gene is named only where the DNA matches it firmly. Clone size is not always given. Where it is, it says once, few, many or a class for expanded clones.

clone_size	v_call	d_call	j_call	cdr3_aa	cdr3_nt
.	TRBV6-1	.	TRBJ1-3	CASSEPRSFLLSGNTIYF	TGTGCCAGCAGTGAACCCCGGTCCTTTCTTCTCTCTGGAAACACCATATATTTT
.	TRBV7-9	.	TRBJ2-5	CASSVTEDQETQYF	TGTGCCAGCAGCGTAACAGAGGACCAAGAGACCCAGTACTTC
many	TRBV15	.	TRBJ2-7	CATAPDRSYEQYF	TGTGCCACCGCCCCAGACAGGTCCTACGAGCAGTACTTC
.	TRBV30	.	TRBJ2-5	CAWRGAGEETQYF	TGTGCCTGGAGAGGCGCCGGGGAGGAGACCCAGTACTTC
.	TRBV9	.	TRBJ1-3	CASSTQGSLSGNTIYF	TGTGCCAGCAGCACCCAGGGGAGTCTTTCAGGAAACACCATATATTTT
many	TRBV20-1	.	TRBJ1-6	CSAGPGQPGSPLHF	TGCAGTGCAGGCCCGGGGCAGCCCGGTTCACCCCTCCACTTT
many	TRBV20-1	TRBD1	TRBJ1-2	CSSPTGTGYGYTF	TGCAGTTCCCCGACAGGGACAGGCTATGGCTACACCTTC
.	TRBV6-1	TRBD1	TRBJ1-4	CASRRTGGGEKLFF	TGTGCCAGCAGGAGGACAGGGGGCGGTGAAAAACTGTTTTTT
few	TRBV5-1	TRBD2	TRBJ2-1	CASSWTSGGSDEQFF	TGCGCCAGCAGCTGGACTAGCGGGGGGTCCGATGAGCAGTTCTTC
few	TRBV5-6	.	TRBJ1-2	CASRGRGLGYGYTF	TGTGCCAGCAGGGGCAGGGGCCTAGGATATGGCTACACCTTC
many	TRBV7-2	TRBD2	TRBJ2-3	CASSLVRGDGTDTQYF	TGTGCCAGCAGCTTAGTTCGGGGGGATGGCACAGATACGCAGTATTTT
.	TRBV27	.	TRBJ1-3	CASSLAGHPLNTIYF	TGTGCCAGCAGTTTGGCGGGACACCCCTTAAACACCATATATTTT
.	TRBV20-1	.	TRBJ2-3	CSATEGTPDTQYF	TGCAGTGCTACGGAGGGGACCCCAGATACGCAGTATTTT
.	TRBV11-2	.	TRBJ2-5	CASSFRGAGETQYF	TGTGCCAGCAGCTTTCGAGGGGCCGGGGAGACCCAGTACTTC
.	TRBV7-9	.	TRBJ1-2	CASSFSGSGYTF	TGTGCCAGCAGCTTTTCAGGGTCGGGCTACACCTTC
.	TRBV4-3	TRBD1	TRBJ1-4	CASSQDLWTGGVNEKLFF	TGCGCCAGCAGCCAAGATTTGTGGACAGGGGGCGTTAATGAAAAACTGTTTTTT
many	TRBV20-1	TRBD1	TRBJ2-5	CSASTGVEVQETQYF	TGCAGTGCTAGCACAGGGGTAGAGGTGCAAGAGACCCAGTACTTC
few	TRBV7-8	.	TRBJ1-1	CASSRRGSAFF	TGTGCCAGCAGCAGACGAGGGTCAGCTTTCTTT
many	TRBV5-1	.	TRBJ1-4	CASSLWSPLGATNEKLFF	TGCGCCAGCAGCTTGTGGTCCCCACTGGGTGCGACTAATGAAAAACTGTTTTTT
few	TRBV6-5	TRBD1	TRBJ2-3	CASSYSRGLGTDTQYF	TGTGCCAGCAGTTACTCAAGGGGGCTTGGCACAGATACGCAGTATTTT
.	TRBV5-4	.	TRBJ2-3	CASSIRLGTDTQYF	TGTGCCAGCAGTATACGACTGGGCACAGATACGCAGTATTTT
many	TRBV20-1	.	TRBJ1-1	CSARDGNTRDTEAFF	TGCAGTGCTAGAGATGGTAATACTAGGGACACTGAAGCTTTCTTT
many	TRBV20-1	TRBD2	TRBJ2-3	CSAIGQRGGPPDTQYF	TGCAGTGCTATAGGCCAGCGGGGGGGCCCCCCAGATACGCAGTATTTT